This T cell receptor (beta chain) was recovered during a study of cytomegalovirus exposure and HLA in healthy donors. Study conclusions and caveats: In a later analysis, a missense DCLRE1C variant was linked to TCR beta V- and J-gene trimming.

Use of 60 Vbeta and 13 Jbeta primers characterized the PCR. TCRdb keeps only in-frame clones here, not all; method: immunoSEQ multiplex PCR. The table has 100,000 to 150,000 clones, 84% seen once; the top ten hold less than 3.5%. Note on this clone: What it recognizes is unknown.

The CDR3 length is 15 residues. CDR1 is MGHDK, CDR2 SYGVNS, per germline. The V segment lost 2 bases and the J segment 4 bases; nucleotides outside the gene matches: 3. This chain connects TRBV25-1 to TRBJ2-3, with 10 bases fitting TRBD2. The sample was PBMCs. The source is a man in his forties or fifties in good health and CMV-seronegative. The DNA for the CDR3 is TGTGCCAGCAGTGAAGGTCTAGCGGGGGCAGATACGCAGTATTTT. It codes for CASSEGLAGADTQYF.